Below are 16 T cell receptor beta chains sequenced from a single sample in a study of T cell repertoires in ileal Crohn's disease. Data came from immunoSEQ multiplex PCR; TCRdb stores just in-frame clones and leaves some out. The sample shows about 2,400 clones, around 75% of them seen only once. Source material: ileal tissue. The receptors here all came from an adult with Crohn's disease.

The sample holds a few counts of this clone. The chain joins TRBV7-9 to TRBJ1-1; the D gene is possibly TRBD1 (6 bases). The CDR3 is 14 residues long. Germline V lookup: CDR1 SEHNR, CDR2 FQNEAQ (reference sequence). Trimming pared 5 bases from V and 5 bases from J, leaving 15 bases between. CDR3 sequence reads: CASSNSLGGTEAFF. CDR3 coding DNA: TGTGCCAGCAGCAACTCTCTAGGGGGAACTGAAGCTTTCTTT. Full variable domain (remainder filled in from reference TRBV7-9 and TRBJ1-1): DTGVSQNPRHKITKRGQNVTFRCDPISEHNRLYWYRQTLGQGPEFLTYFQNEAQLEKSRLLSDRFSAERPKGSFSTLEIQRTEQGDSAMYLCASSNSLGGTEAFFGQGTRLTVV.

The J gene is TRBJ2-5, the V gene TRBV7-2, with a tentative D call TRBD1 (5 bases). This CDR3 contains 13 residues. Trimming removed 1 base at V and 2 bases at J, with 5 bases between. Per the germline V gene, CDR1 is SGHTA and CDR2 is FQGNSA. Written as DNA, the CDR3 is TGTGCCAGCAGCTTAGACAGGCAAGAGACCCAGTACTTC. It translates to CASSLDRQETQYF.

V is TRBV5-4 and J is TRBJ2-3, with 8 bases aligning to TRBD2. CDR3 length: 15 residues. Per the germline V gene, CDR1 is SGHNT and CDR2 is YYREEE (reference sequence). V lost 4 bases, J lost 2 bases, and 6 bases stayed unmatched. In nucleotides, the CDR3 is TGTGCCAGCAGCCCGATAGCGGGAAACACAGATACGCAGTATTTT. Translating it yields CASSPIAGNTDTQYF.

V is TRBV6-6 and J is TRBJ1-1, with D unclear. Trimming took 7 bases from V and 8 from J, leaving 11 bases between them. Germline values: CDR1 MNHNY, CDR2 SVGAGI (reference sequence). This CDR3 has 11 residues. DNA of the CDR3: TGTGCCAGCACCTTTGCGGGAGAAGCTTTCTTT. Protein sequence: CASTFAGEAFF.

V usage is TRBV18 and J usage is TRBJ2-3; 8 nucleotides line up with TRBD1. Trimming at V came to 3 bases and at J to 2 bases, leaving 4 bases not matched to a gene. The germline V gene has CDR1 KGHSH and CDR2 LQKENI. CDR3 length: 15 residues. The CDR3 sequence is CASSPTGDNTDTQYF. The CDR3, as DNA: TGTGCCAGCTCACCGACAGGGGACAACACAGATACGCAGTATTTT.

This chain uses TRBV9 with TRBJ2-1; D perhaps matches TRBD1 (7 bases). The V and J ends lost 4 bases and 1 base respectively, with 12 bases between them. CDR3 length equals 15 residues. CDR1 and CDR2 (germline): SGDLS, YYNGEE. This CDR3 reads CASSPRDRSYNEQFF. The CDR3 DNA reads TGTGCCAGCAGCCCGCGGGACAGATCCTACAATGAGCAGTTCTTC.

The genes are TRBV7-9 and TRBJ1-2, with D possibly TRBD1 on 5 matching bases. V was pared by 4 bases and J by 8 bases, with 20 bases between. CDR3 length: 15 residues. Germline loops: CDR1 SEHNR, CDR2 FQNEAQ (reference sequence). DNA of the CDR3: TGTGCCAGCAGCTGGCGGGACCCACACTTTGGGGGCTACACCTTC. This codes for CASSWRDPHFGGYTF.

V and J are TRBV11-2 and TRBJ1-3; the D gene is possibly TRBD1 (6 bases). Germline assignment: CDR1 SGHAT and CDR2 FQNNGV. The CDR3 consists of 16 residues. V was shortened by 3 bases and J by 2 bases, with 14 bases between the two germline ends. The CDR3 coding sequence is TGTGCCAGCAGCTTCCGACAGGTCTCAGCTGGAAACACCATATATTTT. Its protein is CASSFRQVSAGNTIYF.

V usage is TRBV30 and J usage is TRBJ2-1; 12 bases line up with TRBD2. The CDR3 runs to 15 residues. The ends lost 2 bases at V and 6 bases at J; junction bases unmatched: 5. In germline, CDR1 is GTSNPN, CDR2 SVGIG (reference sequence). CDR3 sequence (DNA): TGTGCCTGGAGTCTCTCTAGCGGGAGGGGCAATGAGCAGTTCTTC. Translation: CAWSLSSGRGNEQFF.

In this sample, this clone turned up once. The chain is built from TRBV7-9 and TRBJ1-1; a weak D match, TRBD1 (6 bases). CDR3 length: 15 residues. Germline V gene sequence: CDR1 SEHNR, CDR2 FQNEAQ (reference sequence). V shed 9 bases and J shed 4 bases, with 21 bases lying between them. The CDR3 sequence: CASRTTGSGSTEAFF. The CDR3 DNA reads as TGTGCCAGTCGAACTACAGGGAGCGGGAGCACTGAAGCTTTCTTT. The full variable domain, rest sourced from reference TRBV7-9 and TRBJ1-1, is DTGVSQNPRHKITKRGQNVTFRCDPISEHNRLYWYRQTLGQGPEFLTYFQNEAQLEKSRLLSDRFSAERPKGSFSTLEIQRTEQGDSAMYLCASRTTGSGSTEAFFGQGTRLTVV.

V is TRBV25-1 and J is TRBJ1-1; D ambiguous. CDR1 is MGHDK, CDR2 SYGVNS, per germline. The CDR3 loop spans 13 amino acids. Trimming shortened V by 7 bases and J by 7 bases, and 16 bases separated the two germline ends. Written as DNA, the CDR3 is TGTGCCAGCACCCAGGCAGGTTACCTTGAAGCTTTCTTT. This encodes CASTQAGYLEAFF.

The chain links TRBV11-3 to TRBJ2-2; D is ambiguous. CDR1 and CDR2 from the germline V gene are SGHNT and YENEEA. Trimming pared 8 bases from V and 5 bases from J, leaving 6 bases between. This CDR3 has 11 amino acids. CDR3: CASVRTGELFF. The CDR3 DNA sequence: TGTGCCAGCGTCCGGACCGGGGAGCTGTTTTTT.

As to this clone: One end of the junction is discordant with germline, which a read error may explain. The chain recombines TRBV7-2 with TRBJ1-3, with 7 nucleotides matching TRBD1. This CDR3 is 15 amino acids long. CDR1 is SGHTA, CDR2 FQGNSA, per germline. CDR3: CASSLGTVSGNTIYF. CDR3 sequence (DNA): TGTGCCAGCAGTTTAGGGACAGTTTCTGGAAACACCATATATTTT. The full variable domain, with the rest looked up from reference TRBV7-2 and TRBJ1-3, is GAGVSQSPSNKVTEKGKDVELRCDPISGHTALYWYRQSLGQGLEFLIYFQGNSAPDKSGLPSDRFSAERTGGSVSTLTIQRTQQEDSAVYLCASSLGTVSGNTIYFGEGSWLTVV.

The CDR3 DNA is TGTGCCACCAGCAGAGAAGGGCTAGCGGTCAACAATGAGCAGTTCTTC. This gives the protein CATSREGLAVNNEQFF. The J gene is TRBJ2-1, the V gene TRBV15; the match to TRBD2 covers 7 bases. This CDR3 comprises 16 residues. V shed 0 bases and J 5 bases; nucleotides not matched to a gene: 7. Germline V gene sequence: CDR1 LNHNV, CDR2 YYDKDF (reference sequence).

The J gene is TRBJ2-1, the V gene TRBV27; 9 nucleotides match TRBD1. The V gene end was trimmed by 6 bases and the J gene end by 6 bases; junction bases not matched to a gene: 3. The CDR3 spans 13 residues. CDR1 is MNHEY and CDR2 is SMNVEV in the germline V gene (reference sequence). The CDR3 DNA reads TGTGCCAGCAGGGACAGGGGTCCCAATGAGCAGTTCTTC. Its protein product is CASRDRGPNEQFF.

The chain uses TRBV13 and TRBJ1-1; D remains ambiguous. The CDR3 has 16 residues. CDR1 and CDR2 from the germline V gene are PRHDT and FYEKMQ (reference sequence). Trimming cost V 0 bases and J 1 base, with 12 bases left between them. The CDR3 is CASSLGSQIRNTEAFF. The CDR3 region has the DNA TGTGCCAGCAGCTTAGGATCACAGATCCGGAACACTGAAGCTTTCTTT.